This T cell receptor beta chain was obtained from a study of beta chain features in type 1 diabetes. Every isolated RNA sample was fully reverse transcribed, so sequencing captured expressed TCRB transcripts. Some clones are missing from TCRdb's copy, which holds only in-frame ones; the method was immunoSEQ multiplex PCR. The repertoire holds hundreds of thousands of clones, with roughly a tenth as singletons. Via CD45RO/CCR7/CD25/CD127/CD95/CD27, cells of the CD4+ naive, central memory, regulatory and stem cell-like memory subsets were sorted. Sorting gave populations that all exceeded 98% purity. Broader study findings: Moderately but significantly shorter TCRB CDR3s were found in Type 1 diabetes patients in all four CD4+ subsets. Sampled from patients, naive, central memory and Treg TCRB repertoires appeared more similar than those sampled from healthy donors.

The CDR3 has 16 residues. Germline-derived CDR1 and CDR2 are MDHEN and SYDVKM. Trimming removed 6 bases at V and 5 bases at J, with 21 bases between. As concerns this clone: The antigen remains unidentified.

The sequenced sample consisted of naive CD4+ T cells from blood. The clonotype was recovered from a young man with type 1 diabetes. The J gene is TRBJ2-3, the V gene TRBV28; maybe TRBD1 (6 bases). The CDR3 DNA is TGTGCCAGCAGACGGGACATCGGGACCCGCGGAGATACGCAGTATTTT. Protein sequence: CASRRDIGTRGDTQYF.